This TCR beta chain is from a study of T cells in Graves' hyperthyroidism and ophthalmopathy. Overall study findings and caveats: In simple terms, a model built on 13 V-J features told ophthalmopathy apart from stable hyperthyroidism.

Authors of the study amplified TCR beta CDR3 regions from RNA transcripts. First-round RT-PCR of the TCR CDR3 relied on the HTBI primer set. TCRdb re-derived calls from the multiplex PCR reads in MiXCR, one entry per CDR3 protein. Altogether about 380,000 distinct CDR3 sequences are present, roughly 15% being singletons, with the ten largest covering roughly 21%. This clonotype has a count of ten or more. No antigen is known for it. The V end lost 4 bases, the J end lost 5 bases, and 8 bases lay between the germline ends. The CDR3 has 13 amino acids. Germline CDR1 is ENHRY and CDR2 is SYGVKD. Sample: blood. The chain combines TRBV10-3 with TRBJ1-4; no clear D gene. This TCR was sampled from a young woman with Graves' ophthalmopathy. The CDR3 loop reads CAISGRQNEKLFF. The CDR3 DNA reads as TGTGCCATCAGTGGACGGCAAAATGAAAAACTGTTTTTT.